At least ten counts were recorded for the clone carrying this T cell receptor beta chain. Its antigen remains unidentified. The data belong to a study of T cells in Graves' hyperthyroidism and ophthalmopathy. Study-wide results and caveats: Ophthalmopathy was identified by the model a median around 6.9 months ahead of onset.

Amplification yielded TCR beta CDR3 regions, with RNA transcripts as the source. RT-PCR in the first round (using the HTBI primer set) targeted the TCR CDR3. TCRdb re-analysed the multiplex PCR reads in MiXCR, keeping a single row per CDR3 protein. The table has hundreds of thousands of distinct CDR3 sequences, roughly 15% seen once; the top ten hold about 3.5%. The V gene's germline CDR1 is SGHTA and CDR2 FQGNSA. The length of the CDR3 is 11 residues. With 3 bases removed from V and 5 bases from J, the gap between germline ends came to 4 bases. This TCR was sampled from a woman between 40 and 55 years old with Graves' ophthalmopathy. The chain has TRBV7-2 and TRBJ2-5; unclear D gene. The sequenced sample consisted of blood. In nucleotides, the CDR3 is TGTGCCAGCAGCTTTTATGAGACCCAGTACTTC. Encoded protein: CASSFYETQYF.